This T cell receptor (beta chain) was recovered during a study of blood T cell repertoires in COVID-19. On the study more broadly: The analysed material was cDNA or gDNA that came from T cells, B-cell-depleted T cells, or PBMCs.

The germline V and J ends were trimmed by 5 bases and 1 base, with 8 bases remaining between them. The CDR3 loop spans 13 amino acids. In the authors' methods: Amplification from reference gene primers served as the basis for estimated nucleated cell counts. The repertoire was sequenced with immunoSEQ multiplex PCR; TCRdb's copy has only in-frame clones and lacks some. V and J calls and clone size come straight from that table; D and trimming were deduced from the DNA. The repertoire holds 200,000 to 250,000 clones, approximately 81% seen once, with about 0.91% in the top ten. The chain links TRBV12-3 or TRBV12-4 to TRBJ2-5; D gene uncertain. This receptor was identified in a man aged 40-49 years with acute or convalescent COVID-19. The specimen was peripheral blood. This CDR3 is CASSLRVQETQYF. CDR3 DNA: TGTGCCAGCAGTCTCCGGGTCCAAGAGACCCAGTACTTC.